This T cell receptor beta chain came from a study of blood T cell repertoires in COVID-19. The wider study: Acute and convalescent COVID-19 specimens originated in the United States, Italy and Spain.

With respect to this clone: Other DNA sequences of this sample code for an identical CDR3.

The participants were between 18 and 89 years old and came from about two dozen US areas. Participants were placed into cohorts based on the clinical history they reported. As originally analysed: The assay estimated nucleated cells by amplifying reference gene primers. Profiling relied on immunoSEQ multiplex PCR, and the TCRdb table lists in-frame clones only, not all of them. That table supplies the V and J calls and clone size; D and trimming were determined from the DNA. The table lists some 510,000 clones, more than 75% of them singletons. The sample consisted of PBMCs or T cells enriched from blood (not recorded which). This TCR was sampled from a woman in her forties who had recovered from COVID-19.

The CDR3 DNA reads as TGTGCCAGCAGCGTAGGGGGGGATAATTCACCCCTCCACTTT. Residues: CASSVGGDNSPLHF. The chain couples TRBV9 to TRBJ1-6; possible D gene TRBD1, 5 bases. The V gene's germline CDR1 is SGDLS and CDR2 YYNGEE. The V gene lost 0 bases and the J gene lost 5 bases, with 6 bases spanning the gap. The CDR3 has 14 residues.